A single sample is the source of the 9 T cell receptor beta chains below, sequenced in a study of T cell responses to AZD1222 COVID-19 vaccine. The repertoire was sequenced with immunoSEQ multiplex PCR; TCRdb's copy has only in-frame clones and lacks some. The sample includes about 180,000 clones, about 87% seen only once; the top ten take 4% to 4.5%. Sequenced here: peripheral blood, sampled 28 days after the second dose of the MenACWY control vaccine. The source of these receptors is an adult who received the MenACWY meningococcal vaccine as a control.

The CDR3 DNA reads as TGTGCCAGCAGCAACTACAGGGGCACCGGGGAGCTGTTTTTT. Encoded protein: CASSNYRGTGELFF. This rearrangement joins TRBV7-2 to TRBJ2-2; 7 positions match TRBD1. The germline V gene has CDR1 SGHTA and CDR2 FQGNSA. Trimming cost V 5 bases and J 4 bases; bases outside gene matches: 4. The CDR3 runs to 14 residues.

The chain has TRBV7-2 and TRBJ2-1; no clear D gene. Trimming shortened V by 1 base and J by 1 base, and 8 bases separated the two germline ends. Germline values: CDR1 SGHTA, CDR2 FQGNSA. The CDR3 spans 15 residues. This CDR3 is CASSLDWRSYNEQFF. The CDR3 nucleotides read TGTGCCAGCAGCTTAGACTGGAGATCCTACAATGAGCAGTTCTTC. Filled out from reference TRBV7-2 and TRBJ2-1, the complete variable domain reads GAGVSQSPSNKVTEKGKDVELRCDPISGHTALYWYRQSLGQGLEFLIYFQGNSAPDKSGLPSDRFSAERTGGSVSTLTIQRTQQEDSAVYLCASSLDWRSYNEQFFGPGTRLTVL.

The chain uses TRBV15 and TRBJ1-3; D is uncertain. Germline loops: CDR1 LNHNV, CDR2 YYDKDF (reference sequence). Trimming removed 0 bases from V and 4 bases from J, with 13 bases in between. The CDR3 consists of 16 residues. The CDR3 sequence: CATSREGSRWGNTIYF. DNA for the CDR3: TGTGCCACCAGCAGAGAGGGTTCGAGGTGGGGAAACACCATATATTTT.

This clone was observed a single time. The V gene is TRBV29-1, the J gene TRBJ1-4, with TRBD1 matching over 7 bases. Trimming removed 6 bases from V and 6 bases from J; junction bases left unmatched: 4. The CDR3 contains 12 residues. Germline loops: CDR1 SQVTM, CDR2 ANQGSEA. The CDR3 spells CSVDDRDEKLFF. The DNA of the CDR3 is TGCAGCGTCGATGACAGGGATGAAAAACTGTTTTTT.

The CDR3 is CATSDTDGYTF. DNA of the CDR3: TGTGCCACCAGTGATACGGATGGCTACACCTTC. V gene TRBV24-1 combines with J gene TRBJ1-2; D is ambiguous. Trimming shortened V by 3 bases and J by 6 bases, and 4 bases separated the two germline ends. The CDR3 has 11 residues. CDR1 KGHDR and CDR2 SFDVKD come from the germline V gene.

The genes are TRBV30 and TRBJ1-5; D remains ambiguous. This CDR3 contains 13 residues. The germline V gene has CDR1 GTSNPN and CDR2 SVGIG (reference sequence). Trimming removed 0 bases from V and 3 bases from J, with 6 bases in between. This CDR3 is CAWSVQLNQPQHF. In DNA form, the CDR3 reads TGTGCCTGGAGTGTACAGCTCAATCAGCCCCAGCATTTT.

The V call is TRBV6-5, the J call TRBJ1-1; D is unclear. The CDR3 covers 14 residues. V lost 2 bases to trimming and J lost 7 bases, with 14 bases between them. Germline V gene sequence: CDR1 MNHEY, CDR2 SVGAGI. CDR3 amino acids: CASSYRAPGLEAFF. DNA of the CDR3: TGTGCCAGCAGTTACCGGGCCCCCGGGCTTGAAGCTTTCTTT.

The chain employs TRBV10-3 and TRBJ2-7, with TRBD1 matching over 11 bases. Germline CDR1 and CDR2: ENHRY and SYGVKD. The CDR3 is 20 amino acids. V was pared by 0 bases and J by 0 bases, with 13 bases of the junction left unmatched. CDR3 loop: CAISESGRTGGYSSSYEQYF. The CDR3 DNA reads TGTGCCATCAGTGAGTCTGGGAGGACAGGGGGCTACTCGAGCTCCTACGAGCAGTACTTC.

This clone was observed a handful of times. The chain carries TRBV2 and TRBJ1-5; possibly TRBD1 for D (6 bases). The CDR3 is 14 residues long. CDR1 is SNHLY, CDR2 FYNNEI, per germline. V shed 6 bases and J shed 1 base, with 10 bases lying between them. CDR3 bases: TGTGCCAGCAGCGGGCAGGGGAGCAATCAGCCCCAGCATTTT. It codes for CASSGQGSNQPQHF.